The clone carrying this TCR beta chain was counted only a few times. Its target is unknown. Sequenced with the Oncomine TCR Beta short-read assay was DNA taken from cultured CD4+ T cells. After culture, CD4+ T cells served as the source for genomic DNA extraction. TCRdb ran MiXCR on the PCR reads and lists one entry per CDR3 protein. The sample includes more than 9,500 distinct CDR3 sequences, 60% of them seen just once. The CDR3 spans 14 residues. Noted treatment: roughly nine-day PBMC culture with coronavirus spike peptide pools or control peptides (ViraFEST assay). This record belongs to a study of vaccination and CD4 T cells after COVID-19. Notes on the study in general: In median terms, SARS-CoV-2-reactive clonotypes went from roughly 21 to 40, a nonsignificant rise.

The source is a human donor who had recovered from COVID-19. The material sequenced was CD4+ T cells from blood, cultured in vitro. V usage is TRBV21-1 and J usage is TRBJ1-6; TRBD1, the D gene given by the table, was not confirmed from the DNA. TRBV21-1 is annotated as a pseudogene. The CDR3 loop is CASRRTGPSSPLHF. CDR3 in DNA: TGTGCCAGCAGGAGGACAGGTCCAAGTTCACCCCTCCACTTT.